This entry concerns a single TCR beta chain. Its binding antigen is unknown. One base away there is no much larger clone; base qualities are not given. The sample is drawn from a study of blood T cell repertoires in COVID-19 (dated by TCRdb to about 2020). For the study in its entirety: Samples covering the acute and convalescent phases of COVID-19 were provided by collaborators in the United States, Italy and Spain. The repertoires were made available in a free public database intended to serve as a resource for research on the immune response to SARS-CoV-2. Deeply sampled blood TCRbeta repertoires from subjects exposed to, actively infected with, or recovered from COVID-19 were included in the dataset. The samples were drawn from the first 160 participants of the ongoing ImmuneRACE study and from 950 to 1,500 subjects provided by 6 global collaborators. The material from the prospective study consisted of cDNA or gDNA derived from T cells, B-cell-depleted T cells, or PBMCs. Where available, HLA class I and class II types were taken from metadata supplied by the sample provider and were not determined by assay-based typing. A de-identified subject ID, COVID-19 status, age in years and sex were almost always included in the sample metadata.

Trimming leaves V shorter by 5 bases and J shorter by 5 bases, with the junction holding 10 bases beyond the gene matches. Sequences SGHDT (CDR1) and YYEEEE (CDR2) are obtained from the germline V gene. The CDR3 starts with the cysteine, ends with the phenylalanine, and has 16 residues. Only the CDR3 region is kept as DNA, spanning 48 bases read in frame from base 1. Whole blood was collected in K2EDTA tubes by collaborating institutions according to the institutions' own protocols. For TCRbeta analysis, collaborators shipped samples as frozen whole blood, isolated PBMCs, or DNA extracted from either of those sample types. The study at large found these results: The quantity of clinical and demographic metadata differed by source and by participant and was supplied without curation.

TCRbeta CDR3 regions were amplified from genomic DNA by means of the immunoSEQ Assay, a bias-controlled multiplex PCR. In the paper's pipeline: The number of nucleated cells in each sample was estimated from the amplification of reference gene primers within the assay. To quantify the absolute abundance of each unique TCRbeta CDR3 rearrangement, sequence reads were collapsed and filtered. For each sample, productive Simpson clonality was calculated by taking the square root of Simpson's diversity index across productive rearrangements. TCRdb stores this immuneACCESS table with in-frame sequences only. Part of the clones is absent; in the studies checked, under half of the shortfall reflects unresolved V genes, and no reason is known for the rest. From that table come the V and J calls and clone size; the DNA was used to work out D and trimming. Across this sample there are roughly 90,000 clones, with roughly 89% seen only once. The biggest ten clones account for more than 2% of the sample.

This receptor was taken from a man between 50 and 59 years old with acute or convalescent COVID-19. Sample: peripheral blood. The chain is assembled from TRBV5-6 and TRBJ2-1, and TRBD1 matches 10 of the central bases. The DNA sequence follows: TGTGCCAGCAGTTATCACCCGGGACAGGGGAACAATGAGCAGTTCTTC. The resulting protein is CASSYHPGQGNNEQFF.